This is a list of T cell receptor beta chains from one sample in a study of shared clonotypes between healthy human individuals. Only in-frame clones appear in the TCRdb table, and some are missing; sequencing was by immunoSEQ multiplex PCR. Here the sample spans roughly 220,000 clones, approximately 65% being singletons. The source material was memory CD4+ T cells sorted from blood. The receptor set was obtained from a man under 40 in good health. Both conserved end residues are trimmed from each CDR3.

CDR3 protein: ASSLYSGDYEQY; CDR3 length: 12; V gene: TRBV28
CDR3 protein: ASSEAKTGYT; CDR3 length: 10; V gene: TRBV2
CDR3 protein: ASSHLSGEETQY; CDR3 length: 12; V gene: TRBV4-3
CDR3 protein: ASSSDRGYGYT; CDR3 length: 11; V gene: TRBV5-6
CDR3 protein: ASMRAPQETQY; CDR3 length: 11; V gene: TRBV2
CDR3 protein: AWSQTSGRVGGEQF; CDR3 length: 14; V gene: TRBV30
CDR3 protein: ASSLGSSPNNEQF; CDR3 length: 13; V gene: TRBV7-2
CDR3 protein: ASSPRTSGRIIDTQY; CDR3 length: 15; V gene: TRBV7-7
CDR3 protein: ASSFNRGSTDTQY; CDR3 length: 13; V gene: TRBV5-5
CDR3 protein: ASSLVYRYNEQF; CDR3 length: 12; V gene: TRBV7-8
CDR3 protein: ASSIRHGIYGYT; CDR3 length: 12; V gene: TRBV19
CDR3 protein: SQFAADTQY; CDR3 length: 9; V gene: TRBV20-1
CDR3 protein: ASSLRDSNQPQH; CDR3 length: 12; V gene: TRBV27
CDR3 protein: ASLSYNEQF; CDR3 length: 9; V gene: TRBV6-1
CDR3 protein: ASSLGLAGVVRLY; CDR3 length: 13; V gene: TRBV28
CDR3 protein: ASSWGTGRNTEAF; CDR3 length: 13; V gene: TRBV5-4
CDR3 protein: ASSPDRSGYEQY; CDR3 length: 12; V gene: TRBV7-3
CDR3 protein: ATSRGDRGTSGANVLT; CDR3 length: 16; V gene: TRBV15
CDR3 protein: ASSETGIDRVGGYT; CDR3 length: 14; V gene: TRBV2
CDR3 protein: ASRHRLQNQLIAISPSI; CDR3 length: 17; V gene: TRBV12-2
CDR3 protein: ASSLDLGRADGYT; CDR3 length: 13; V gene: TRBV11-2
CDR3 protein: ATSREPQGWQY; CDR3 length: 11; V gene: TRBV15
CDR3 protein: ASSPGETQY; CDR3 length: 9; V gene: TRBV13
CDR3 protein: ASSPSGGSAAQY; CDR3 length: 12; V gene: TRBV7-3
CDR3 protein: ASSLEGGPWTQY; CDR3 length: 12; V gene: TRBV5-4
CDR3 protein: ASRPDGTGFNEQF; CDR3 length: 13; V gene: TRBV6-5
CDR3 protein: ASSQEGQGLVYTEAF; CDR3 length: 15; V gene: TRBV13
CDR3 protein: ASSLALAGYRDTQY; CDR3 length: 14; V gene: TRBV5-1
CDR3 protein: ASSLEGGAEQF; CDR3 length: 11; V gene: TRBV7-9
CDR3 protein: ASSPLAEVQY; CDR3 length: 10; V gene: TRBV28
CDR3 protein: ASSWTSGRVKNIQY; CDR3 length: 14; V gene: TRBV11-2
CDR3 protein: ASSLANRGYGYT; CDR3 length: 12; V gene: TRBV5-6
CDR3 protein: ASNRQGLNTEAF; CDR3 length: 12; V gene: TRBV27
CDR3 protein: ASSASFSDSAGNTIY; CDR3 length: 15; V gene: TRBV18
CDR3 protein: ASSTGHQTPNEKLF; CDR3 length: 14; V gene: TRBV11-2
CDR3 protein: ASSTRGQGRYEQY; CDR3 length: 13; V gene: TRBV27
CDR3 protein: ASSVTGMDTEAF; CDR3 length: 12; V gene: TRBV9
CDR3 protein: ASSVRGDTGELF; CDR3 length: 12; V gene: TRBV9
CDR3 protein: ASSVQTGPSREEQF; CDR3 length: 14; V gene: TRBV9
CDR3 protein: ASSQERQETQY; CDR3 length: 11; V gene: TRBV14
CDR3 protein: ASSVTGGVVKQF; CDR3 length: 12; V gene: TRBV13
CDR3 protein: ASATTGATDTQY; CDR3 length: 12; V gene: TRBV12-5
CDR3 protein: ASSLGEVNTEAF; CDR3 length: 12; V gene: TRBV7-6